The 29 T cell receptor beta chains reported below all come from one sample, sequenced in a study of neoadjuvant anti-PD-1 for oral cavity cancer. Time point defined: after neoadjuvant nivolumab, at surgical resection. Assay: immunoSEQ multiplex PCR; the TCRdb copy retains only in-frame clones and omits some. The sample lists approximately 68,000 clones; around 85% were seen once. Sequenced material: PBMCs, taken after nivolumab (anti-PD-1) treatment. The origin of the receptors is a person aged 35-79 years with oral cavity squamous cell carcinoma.

The V and J genes are TRBV5-4 and TRBJ1-2; TRBD1 is a possible D gene (5 bases). Between the trimmed V and J ends, which lost 2 bases and 4 bases, there was a span of 12 bases. The CDR3 contains 14 residues. Germline V lookup: CDR1 SGHNT, CDR2 YYREEE (reference sequence). CDR3 residues: CASSFHQGRYGYTF. The CDR3 nucleotides read TGTGCCAGCAGCTTTCATCAGGGCCGCTATGGCTACACCTTC.

This rearrangement joins TRBV5-1 to TRBJ2-7, with 11 bases aligning to TRBD1. CDR3 length: 15 amino acids. Germline CDR1 is SGHRS and CDR2 is YFSETQ. The junction had 3 bases not matched to a gene; V was cut back by 0 bases and J by 4 bases. The CDR3 DNA sequence: TGCGCCAGCAGCTTGGGGGGACAGGGGGATTACGAGCAGTACTTC. Amino acid sequence: CASSLGGQGDYEQYF.

The chain is built from TRBV2 and TRBJ1-4; 7 bases are a match to TRBD1. Trimming cost V 3 bases and J 10 bases; bases outside gene matches: 11. The CDR3 consists of 15 residues. CDR1 is SNHLY and CDR2 is FYNNEI in the germline V gene. The CDR3 spells CASSDLMQGVVKLFF. The CDR3 DNA is TGTGCCAGCAGTGATCTGATGCAGGGGGTAGTAAAACTGTTTTTT.

The V gene is TRBV28, the J gene TRBJ1-5; no clear D gene. This CDR3 is built from 14 residues. Trimming pared 3 bases from V and 7 bases from J, leaving 13 bases between. The V gene's germline CDR1 is MDHEN and CDR2 SYDVKM. CDR3 protein: CASSLASLDQPQHF. In DNA, the CDR3 is TGTGCCAGCAGTTTGGCCTCATTGGACCAGCCCCAGCATTTT.

The chain combines TRBV12-5 with TRBJ1-1; D is undetermined. The V end was cut by 0 bases, the J end by 1 base, with 9 bases between. Germline V gives CDR1 LGHNT, CDR2 FRNRAP. The CDR3 spans 15 residues. The CDR3 loop is CASGLVKTGNTEAFF. CDR3 sequence (DNA): TGTGCTAGTGGTTTGGTAAAGACGGGGAACACTGAAGCTTTCTTT.

This rearrangement joins TRBV2 to TRBJ1-2; TRBD1 aligns across 8 bases. Germline values: CDR1 SNHLY, CDR2 FYNNEI. The CDR3 spans 19 residues. With V trimmed by 4 bases and J by 0 bases, 16 bases remained unmatched. Written as DNA, the CDR3 is TGTGCCAGCAGTGTATTAAAATTGAGGACACAGGGGGCTAACTATGGCTACACCTTC. It translates to CASSVLKLRTQGANYGYTF.

The chain couples TRBV5-1 to TRBJ2-2, with D possibly being TRBD2 (6 bases). This CDR3 has 16 residues. CDR1 and CDR2 from the germline V gene are SGHRS and YFSETQ. V gave up 4 bases and J gave up 2 bases, with 15 bases separating them. The CDR3 DNA reads TGCGCCAGCAGCAGGACCGGGACTCCCAACACCGGGGAGCTGTTTTTT. Translating gives CASSRTGTPNTGELFF.

The chain recombines TRBV27 with TRBJ2-1, with D tentatively TRBD2 (5 bases). V lost 1 base to trimming and J lost 1 base, with 8 bases between them. Per the germline V gene, CDR1 is MNHEY and CDR2 is SMNVEV (reference sequence). The CDR3 length is 15 residues. The CDR3: CASSLYAGSYNEQFF. In DNA, the CDR3 is TGTGCCAGCAGTTTATATGCGGGTTCCTACAATGAGCAGTTCTTC.

The J gene is TRBJ2-7, the V gene TRBV28; D is unclear. Germline V CDR1 and CDR2: MDHEN, SYDVKM. CDR3 length: 13 residues. V lost 3 bases to trimming and J lost 3 bases, with 9 bases between them. The chain's CDR3 is CASSLSAHYEQYF. The DNA of the CDR3 is TGTGCCAGCAGTTTGTCGGCCCACTACGAGCAGTACTTC. Full variable domain (remainder filled in from reference TRBV28 and TRBJ2-7): DVKVTQSSRYLVKRTGEKVFLECVQDMDHENMFWYRQDPGLGLRLIYFSYDVKMKEKGDIPEGYSVSREKKERFSLILESASTNQTSMYLCASSLSAHYEQYFGPGTRLTVT.

In its sample, this clone was seen a few times. A junction boundary mismatches the germline segment, possibly from a read error. The DNA for the CDR3 is TGTGCCAGCAACCAAGTTGGGGTAAACACCATATATTTT. Protein sequence: CASNQVGVNTIYF. This rearrangement joins TRBV14 to TRBJ1-3; D is uncertain. Germline assignment: CDR1 SGHDN and CDR2 FVKESK. The CDR3 is 13 amino acids.

The rearrangement links TRBV20-1 to TRBJ2-3; no firm D call. Trimming took 5 bases from V and 11 from J, leaving 14 bases between them. The CDR3 covers 11 residues. From germline, CDR1 is DFQATT and CDR2 SNEGSKA (reference sequence). In DNA, the CDR3 is TGCAGTGCTTTTATCACCCTGGAGCAGTATTTT. Translating gives CSAFITLEQYF.

This clone was observed a handful of times. The rearrangement links TRBV19 to TRBJ2-5; 8 bases fit TRBD1. The CDR3 sequence is 16 residues long. Looked up from germline, CDR1 is LNHDA and CDR2 is SQIVND (reference sequence). V lost 5 bases to trimming and J lost 4 bases; unmatched junction nucleotides: 12. The CDR3 bases are TGTGCCAGTAGTCCCGGGCTTCAGGGGGCGAGAGAGACCCAGTACTTC. Translation: CASSPGLQGARETQYF.

The V gene is TRBV28, the J gene TRBJ1-5; no clear D gene. CDR3 length: 13 amino acids. Deletions cut 2 bases from V and 6 bases from J, with 8 bases between. Per the germline V gene, CDR1 is MDHEN and CDR2 is SYDVKM. This chain's CDR3 is CASSLTQFQPQHF. For the CDR3, the DNA is TGTGCCAGCAGTTTAACACAATTTCAGCCCCAGCATTTT.

This clone has more than one count but fewer than ten. This chain joins TRBV6-4 and TRBJ1-1; D might be TRBD1 (5 bases). The CDR3 has 13 amino acids. Per germline, CDR1 MRHNA and CDR2 SNTAGT. Trimming took 5 bases from V and 1 from J, leaving 8 bases between them. CDR3 DNA sequence: TGTGCCAGCAGTTTGACAGAGAACACTGAAGCTTTCTTT. It yields the protein CASSLTENTEAFF.

The rearrangement joins TRBV5-1 to TRBJ1-1; TRBD1 is a possible D gene (5 bases). The CDR3 has 18 residues. Per the germline V gene, CDR1 is SGHRS and CDR2 is YFSETQ. Deletions cut 2 bases from V and 0 bases from J, with 20 bases between. CDR3 coding DNA: TGCGCCAGCAGCTTCCGTTCCAGGGACGGGATCCTGAACACTGAAGCTTTCTTT. Translation gives CASSFRSRDGILNTEAFF.

This chain joins TRBV7-9 and TRBJ1-4; D is perhaps TRBD1 (5 bases). V gave up 6 bases and J gave up 4 bases, with 24 bases separating them. The CDR3 extends over 18 amino acids. Germline lookup yields CDR1 SEHNR and CDR2 FQNEAQ (reference sequence). CDR3 in amino acids: CASRGSGLHRTFNEKLFF. The CDR3 DNA sequence: TGTGCCAGCAGGGGCAGTGGGCTCCATAGGACATTTAATGAAAAACTGTTTTTT.

J is TRBJ1-2 and V is TRBV6-1, with D tentatively TRBD1 (6 bases). Deletions cut 8 bases from V and 4 bases from J, with 14 bases between. This CDR3 comprises 13 residues. Germline V lookup: CDR1 MNHNS, CDR2 SASEGT. In DNA form, the CDR3 reads TGTGCCAGCGTTACCGGGACACCCTATGGCTACACCTTC. It specifies CASVTGTPYGYTF.

The chain links TRBV6-1 to TRBJ1-4; D is uncertain. V dropped 6 bases and J dropped 2 bases, with 13 bases sitting between them. CDR3 length: 15 amino acids. The germline gives CDR1 MNHNS, CDR2 SASEGT. The CDR3 loop is CASRLGAATNEKLFF. CDR3 in DNA: TGTGCCAGCAGACTCGGTGCAGCCACTAATGAAAAACTGTTTTTT.

The chain combines TRBV30 with TRBJ1-6; TRBD1 agrees at 9 bases. Germline V CDR1 and CDR2: GTSNPN, SVGIG (reference sequence). The CDR3 runs 13 residues. V lost 5 bases to trimming and J lost 9 bases; unmatched junction nucleotides: 5. CDR3 coding DNA: TGTGCCTGGCAGACAGGGGGTCGTTCACCCCTCCACTTT. Its protein product is CAWQTGGRSPLHF.

The rearrangement joins TRBV6-6 to TRBJ2-5; D gene ambiguous. The germline V gene encodes CDR1 MNHNY and CDR2 SVGAGI (reference sequence). The CDR3 runs to 13 residues. V lost 2 bases to trimming and J lost 5 bases, with 9 bases between them. The CDR3, as DNA: TGTGCCAGCAGTTACAGTACCGGTGAGACCCAGTACTTC. It translates to CASSYSTGETQYF.

The V call is TRBV29-1, the J call TRBJ1-4; no definite D call. This CDR3 comprises 12 residues. V lost 5 bases, J lost 3 bases, and 7 bases lay in between. The germline V gene has CDR1 SQVTM and CDR2 ANQGSEA. CDR3 sequence: CSVTLSNEKLFF. DNA for the CDR3: TGCAGCGTTACGTTGTCTAATGAAAAACTGTTTTTT.

This chain links TRBV11-2 with TRBJ2-2; maybe TRBD2 (6 bases). CDR1 and CDR2 (germline): SGHAT, FQNNGV. Trimming stripped 1 base from V and 7 bases from J, with 19 bases between. The CDR3 extends over 17 amino acids. The CDR3 nucleotides are TGTGCCAGCAGCTTAGTAGGACTACCGTCTGGTGGCGGGGAGCTGTTTTTT. Its translation is CASSLVGLPSGGGELFF.

The rearrangement links TRBV5-8 to TRBJ1-1; the D is unclear. This CDR3 spans 14 amino acids. The germline V and J ends were trimmed by 3 bases and 6 bases, with 15 bases remaining between them. Per germline, CDR1 SGHTS and CDR2 YDEGEE. CDR3 in amino acids: CASSSQFGSAEAFF. The CDR3 DNA follows: TGTGCCAGCAGCTCCCAGTTCGGCTCAGCTGAAGCTTTCTTT.

This chain links TRBV6-6 with TRBJ2-6; D gene uncertain. The V and J ends lost 0 bases and 0 bases respectively, with 6 bases between them. The CDR3 covers 16 residues. The germline CDR1 and CDR2 sequences are MNHNY and SVGAGI (reference sequence). The DNA of the CDR3 is TGTGCCAGCAGTTACTCACCGTACTCTGGGGCCAACGTCCTGACTTTC. Translated, it gives CASSYSPYSGANVLTF.

The chain links TRBV9 to TRBJ2-3; a weak D match, TRBD2 (6 bases). Germline V CDR1 and CDR2: SGDLS, YYNGEE. The V end was cut by 4 bases, the J end by 0 bases, with 9 bases between. The CDR3 totals 14 residues. CDR3 coding DNA: TGTGCCAGCAGCCCCGGGACTAGCACAGATACGCAGTATTTT. It codes for CASSPGTSTDTQYF. Based on the CDR3 plus reference TRBV9 and TRBJ2-3, the full variable domain is DSGVTQTPKHLITATGQRVTLRCSPRSGDLSVYWYQQSLDQGLQFLIQYYNGEERAKGNILERFSAQQFPDLHSELNLSSLELGDSALYFCASSPGTSTDTQYFGPGTRLTVL.

This chain connects TRBV6-1 to TRBJ2-5, with 8 bases that match TRBD2. With 6 bases clipped from V and 4 bases from J, the junction kept 7 bases outside the gene matches. Germline lookup yields CDR1 MNHNS and CDR2 SASEGT. The CDR3 covers 14 residues. The CDR3 DNA sequence: TGTGCCAGCAGAGCACGGGGGGGCACAGAGACCCAGTACTTC. This translates into CASRARGGTETQYF.

The CDR3, as DNA: TGTGCCAGCAGCTTGGGGGATGGGGGCACAGATACGCAGTATTTT. Residues: CASSLGDGGTDTQYF. The V and J genes are TRBV5-8 and TRBJ2-3, with D hard to call. Germline CDR1 reads SGHTS; CDR2 reads YDEGEE. The CDR3 spans 15 residues. The ends were cut back, 0 bases at V and 1 base at J, with 9 bases in the middle.

This chain uses TRBV6-6 with TRBJ2-1; D is unclear. The CDR3 covers 15 residues. The germline gives CDR1 MNHNY, CDR2 SVGAGI (reference sequence). V gave up 6 bases and J gave up 5 bases, with 17 bases separating them. Written as DNA, the CDR3 is TGTGCCAGCAGCCCCCACGACGGGCTCAACAATGAGCAGTTCTTC. Its translation is CASSPHDGLNNEQFF.

The gene calls are TRBV10-1 and TRBJ2-2; no reliable D call. Looked up from germline, CDR1 is WNHNN and CDR2 is SYGVQD (reference sequence). V lost 5 bases to trimming and J lost 4 bases, with 8 bases between them. This CDR3 has 13 residues. The CDR3 DNA follows: TGCGCCAGCAGTAGGCAGACCACCGGGGAGCTGTTTTTT. Protein product: CASSRQTTGELFF.